This T cell receptor (beta chain) was observed in a study of CD8+CD57+ T cells in acquired aplastic anemia. At the level of the study: The sorted CD4+ and CD8+ cells yielded an average around 3.4 ug of DNA. CD4+ cell libraries from healthy donors averaged about 10.8 million reads.

TCR beta VDJ and CDR3 profiling used genomic DNA as template. Via MiXCR, TCRdb re-called the reads, giving one row per CDR3 protein. The table has around 170,000 distinct CDR3 sequences, under 75% seen once. The CDR3 is 14 amino acids. V was shortened by 1 base and J by 2 bases, with 9 bases between the two germline ends. Broader study findings: Patients and controls shared approximately 28 CD8+ CDR3 sequences.

For this clonotype: The antigen remains undetermined.

Sequenced sample: sorted CD4+, CD8+, or CD8+CD57+ T cells (not recorded which) from PBMCs. V gene TRBV12-3 or TRBV12-4 combines with J gene TRBJ2-7, with D perhaps matching TRBD2 (5 bases). The sequence was collected from a human donor in good health. CDR3 coding DNA: TGTGCCAGCAGTTTAGACGAGGGAACCTACGAGCAGTACTTC. Translated: CASSLDEGTYEQYF.